This T cell receptor (beta chain) was sequenced in a study of OX40 agonist ivuxolimab in advanced cancers. This table comes from immunoSEQ multiplex PCR, and its TCRdb copy is limited to in-frame clones, with some not included. The profile shows tens of thousands of clones, around 90% of them singletons. The source was CD4+ or CD8+ T cells sorted from blood, collected in a trial of the OX40 agonist ivuxolimab. This TCR came from an adult with an advanced solid tumor such as melanoma, head and neck, liver or kidney cancer.

The chain's CDR3 is CASRSGSHEQYF. In DNA, the CDR3 is TGTGCCAGCAGATCAGGGTCCCACGAGCAGTACTTC. This chain links TRBV9 with TRBJ2-7; D might be TRBD1 (5 bases). CDR1 and CDR2 (germline): SGDLS, YYNGEE. The CDR3 covers 12 residues. The ends were cut back, 5 bases at V and 5 bases at J, with 11 bases in the middle. The variable domain in full, completed from reference TRBV9 and TRBJ2-7, reads DSGVTQTPKHLITATGQRVTLRCSPRSGDLSVYWYQQSLDQGLQFLIQYYNGEERAKGNILERFSAQQFPDLHSELNLSSLELGDSALYFCASRSGSHEQYFGPGTRLTVT.